The 15 T cell receptor beta chains listed next were all sequenced from one sample in a study of blood T cell repertoires in COVID-19. Clones were sequenced by immunoSEQ multiplex PCR, and TCRdb holds only the in-frame ones, with some missing. The sample has roughly 200,000 clones, 75% to 90% seen once. The material sequenced was PBMCs or T cells enriched from blood (not recorded which). Source of these receptors: a man in his forties who had recovered from COVID-19.

The V and J genes are TRBV5-4 and TRBJ2-3, with 14 nucleotides matching TRBD2. V lost 4 bases to trimming and J lost 4 bases; unmatched junction nucleotides: 8. Germline loops: CDR1 SGHNT, CDR2 YYREEE (reference sequence). The CDR3 is made up of 17 amino acids. CDR3 sequence reads: CASSQGLAGVAADTQYF. In nucleotides, the CDR3 is TGTGCCAGCAGCCAGGGACTAGCGGGAGTTGCGGCAGATACGCAGTATTTT. Supplemented by reference TRBV5-4 and TRBJ2-3, the full variable domain reads ETGVTQSPTHLIKTRGQQVTLRCSSQSGHNTVSWYQQALGQGPQFIFQYYREEENGRGNFPPRFSGLQFPNYSSELNVNALELDDSALYLCASSQGLAGVAADTQYFGPGTRLTVL.

This clone was counted once. The chain carries TRBV11-2 and TRBJ1-1; weak D call: TRBD1 (5 bases). Trimming removed 1 base at V and 5 bases at J, with 8 bases between. The germline CDR1 and CDR2 sequences are SGHAT and FQNNGV. The CDR3 length is 13 residues. CDR3 loop: CASSLGGLTEAFF. CDR3 DNA: TGTGCCAGCAGCTTAGGGGGCCTTACTGAAGCTTTCTTT.

The rearrangement uses TRBV3-1 (or the pseudogene TRBV3-2) and TRBJ2-3; 7 bases align to TRBD2. Trimming at V came to 4 bases and at J to 8 bases, leaving 12 bases not matched to a gene. Per germline, CDR1 LGHDT and CDR2 YNNKEL (reference sequence). CDR3 length equals 15 residues. The chain's CDR3 is CASSPLAEMRSTQYF. Written as DNA, the CDR3 is TGTGCCAGCAGCCCTCTAGCGGAAATGAGGAGTACGCAGTATTTT.

This clone has a handful of counts. This chain joins TRBV2 and TRBJ2-1; D call uncertain. The V end was cut by 2 bases, the J end by 0 bases, with 14 bases between. The CDR3 is made up of 17 amino acids. The germline CDR1 and CDR2 sequences are SNHLY and FYNNEI. The CDR3 DNA sequence: TGTGCCAGCAGTGAATTACCCCCCTCGAGCTCCTACAATGAGCAGTTCTTC. This codes for CASSELPPSSSYNEQFF.

V and J are TRBV19 and TRBJ2-3; D call uncertain. Trimming left V 5 bases short and J 1 base short, with 10 bases between. Germline CDR1 reads LNHDA; CDR2 reads SQIVND (reference sequence). This CDR3 is 14 amino acids long. CDR3: CASSLVAGTDTQYF. For the CDR3, the DNA is TGTGCCAGTAGTCTCGTGGCCGGCACAGATACGCAGTATTTT.

This clone was seen more than once but under ten times. The genes are TRBV9 and TRBJ2-5; 11 nucleotides line up with TRBD2. Germline V gene lookup returns CDR1 SGDLS and CDR2 YYNGEE. The CDR3 runs 14 residues. V dropped 6 bases and J dropped 7; count of bases not matched to a gene: 8. CDR3 coding DNA: TGTGCCAGCATGAGGACTAGCGGGCTCGGGACCCAGTACTTC. It encodes CASMRTSGLGTQYF.

V usage is TRBV4-1 and J usage is TRBJ1-5; 8 bases match TRBD1. Germline CDR1 reads MGHRA; CDR2 reads YSYEKL. The CDR3 has 16 amino acids. The ends lost 0 bases at V and 6 bases at J; junction bases unmatched: 7. CDR3 nucleotide sequence: TGCGCCAGCAGCCAAGAAGGGACAGGAGGGGTTCAGCCCCAGCATTTT. Translating gives CASSQEGTGGVQPQHF.

The CDR3 DNA reads TGTGCCAGCAGTTTCGGGACAGGATTGAACACTGAAGCTTTCTTT. This gives the protein CASSFGTGLNTEAFF. V gene TRBV6-5 combines with J gene TRBJ1-1; 8 bases map to TRBD1. Germline V gene lookup returns CDR1 MNHEY and CDR2 SVGAGI. The CDR3 sequence is 15 residues long. The junction had 4 bases not matched to a gene; V was cut back by 4 bases and J by 0 bases.

The rearrangement joins TRBV20-1 to TRBJ2-1; D remains ambiguous. Germline loops: CDR1 DFQATT, CDR2 SNEGSKA (reference sequence). This CDR3 is 11 amino acids long. The V and J ends lost 1 base and 11 bases respectively, with 9 bases between them. In DNA, the CDR3 is TGCAGTGCTAGAGGTCTAGATAAGCAGTTCTTC. As protein: CSARGLDKQFF.

The V and J genes are TRBV9 and TRBJ1-2, with TRBD1 identical over 7 bases. V lost 0 bases and J lost 6; bases outside the gene matches: 11. The CDR3 runs to 16 residues. Germline V gene lookup returns CDR1 SGDLS and CDR2 YYNGEE. The CDR3 here is CASSVDGKQGWDGYTF. The DNA of the CDR3 is TGTGCCAGCAGCGTAGATGGTAAACAGGGGTGGGATGGCTACACCTTC.

The chain uses TRBV30 and TRBJ1-4, with TRBD1 matching 8 bases. The CDR3 is 14 amino acids. Trimming cost V 2 bases and J 8 bases; bases outside gene matches: 7. The germline CDR1 and CDR2 sequences are GTSNPN and SVGIG (reference sequence). The CDR3 spells CAWSKDRVGEKLFF. CDR3 nucleotide sequence: TGTGCCTGGAGTAAGGACAGGGTAGGCGAAAAACTGTTTTTT.

The J gene is TRBJ2-1, the V gene TRBV3-1 (or the pseudogene TRBV3-2); TRBD2 aligns across 14 bases. The CDR3 runs to 16 residues. The V segment lost 5 bases and the J segment 8 bases; nucleotides outside the gene matches: 8. Germline V CDR1 and CDR2: LGHDT, YNNKEL (reference sequence). DNA for the CDR3: TGTGCCAGCAGCGTACCGGGACTAGCGGGAGTGGATGAGCAGTTCTTC. It codes for CASSVPGLAGVDEQFF.

This chain uses TRBV6-5 with TRBJ1-2; tentative D call: TRBD1 (5 bases). The CDR3 has 15 amino acids. From germline, CDR1 is MNHEY and CDR2 SVGAGI. Trimming left V 5 bases short and J 0 bases short, with 13 bases between. CDR3 sequence reads: CASSRWTSANYGYTF. In DNA form, the CDR3 reads TGTGCCAGCAGTAGATGGACAAGTGCTAACTATGGCTACACCTTC.

The V and J genes are TRBV19 and TRBJ1-2; 7 nucleotides align to TRBD1. The CDR3 contains 16 residues. From germline, CDR1 is LNHDA and CDR2 SQIVND (reference sequence). J gave up 7 bases and V 5 bases, and 16 bases lay outside the gene matches. The CDR3 here is CASSVTGILGQGGYTF. DNA of the CDR3: TGTGCCAGTAGTGTGACAGGGATCTTGGGGCAAGGTGGCTACACCTTC.

V is TRBV7-3 and J is TRBJ2-7; 8 nucleotides line up with TRBD1. Germline V gene sequence: CDR1 SGHTA, CDR2 FQGTGA. The V and J ends lost 5 bases and 5 bases, in that order; junction bases with no gene match: 5. This CDR3 is 13 amino acids long. The CDR3 reads CASSQDRGNEQYF. The CDR3 bases are TGTGCCAGCAGCCAAGACAGGGGCAACGAGCAGTACTTC.